The 22 T cell receptor beta chains below come from one sample, sequenced in a study of CD8 T cells in ankylosing spondylitis. General study findings and limits: Characteristic of ankylosing spondylitis blood, it appeared, was a TCR beta motif comprising several highly homologous variants.

One entry per CDR3 protein, called by TCRdb with MiXCR from the 5' RACE reads. This sample has approximately 520,000 distinct CDR3 sequences, with about 5% found just once. Their target antigens are unknown. Sequenced input: blood, either unsorted or a sorted T cell fraction (not recorded which). The receptors derive from a male donor with ankylosing spondylitis.

This clonotype was counted many times. This rearrangement joins TRBV28 to TRBJ2-1, with 8 bases fitting TRBD1. The germline V gene encodes CDR1 MDHEN and CDR2 SYDVKM. The ends lost 5 bases at V and 7 bases at J; junction bases unmatched: 10. The CDR3 covers 15 residues. CDR3 residues: CASSHSRTGRNEQFF. In DNA, the CDR3 is TGTGCCAGCAGTCACTCCCGGACAGGGCGGAATGAGCAGTTCTTC.

This clonotype was seen many times. V usage is TRBV5-1 and J usage is TRBJ2-1, with D unclear. The CDR3 consists of 14 residues. The germline gives CDR1 SGHRS, CDR2 YFSETQ. Trimming cost V 2 bases and J 0 bases, with 6 bases left between them. This CDR3 reads CASSFGDSYNEQFF. The CDR3 nucleotides are TGCGCCAGCAGCTTCGGCGACTCCTACAATGAGCAGTTCTTC.

A few counts support this clonotype. The chain combines TRBV7-2 with TRBJ1-2; 7 positions match TRBD1. This CDR3 is built from 15 residues. Germline V CDR1 and CDR2: SGHTA, FQGNSA. Trimming at V came to 5 bases and at J to 3 bases, leaving 9 bases not matched to a gene. CDR3 amino acids: CASSNRQGMDYGYTF. The CDR3 DNA follows: TGTGCCAGCAGCAACCGACAGGGCATGGACTATGGCTACACCTTC. Full variable domain (remainder filled in from reference TRBV7-2 and TRBJ1-2): GAGVSQSPSNKVTEKGKDVELRCDPISGHTALYWYRQSLGQGLEFLIYFQGNSAPDKSGLPSDRFSAERTGGSVSTLTIQRTQQEDSAVYLCASSNRQGMDYGYTFGSGTRLTVV.

This clonotype has ten or more counts. CDR3 residues: CSVDEGLAGEQYF. The CDR3 DNA follows: TGCAGCGTTGATGAAGGGCTAGCGGGCGAGCAGTACTTC. The rearrangement links TRBV29-1 to TRBJ2-7, with TRBD2 matching 8 bases. Germline V gene data show CDR1 as SQVTM and CDR2 as ANQGSEA. The CDR3 length is 13 residues. V gave up 3 bases and J gave up 6 bases; unmatched junction bases: 7.

The sample holds many counts of this clonotype. The chain uses TRBV24-1 and TRBJ2-1, with 13 bases aligning to TRBD2. The germline V gene has CDR1 KGHDR and CDR2 SFDVKD. Germline trimming cut 4 bases from V and 4 bases from J; bases unmatched to any gene: 9. The CDR3 has 18 amino acids. CDR3 sequence reads: CATSDRPTSGGHYNEQFF. CDR3 DNA: TGTGCCACCAGTGACCGTCCGACTAGCGGGGGGCATTACAATGAGCAGTTCTTC.

This clonotype has ten or more counts. J is TRBJ1-1 and V is TRBV12-3 or TRBV12-4; D is ambiguous. V shed 3 bases and J shed 6 bases, with 26 bases lying between them. This CDR3 is 18 amino acids long. CDR3 protein: CASSFLQQTKGLKAEAFF. CDR3 nucleotides: TGTGCCAGCAGTTTCTTGCAACAGACCAAGGGTTTGAAGGCTGAAGCTTTCTTT.

This clonotype was detected many times. The V and J genes are TRBV12-3 or TRBV12-4 and TRBJ2-1; TRBD2 matches 7 bases. Trimming cost V 5 bases and J 0 bases; bases outside gene matches: 7. The CDR3 runs 16 residues. CDR3 sequence: CASSPGGTGSYNEQFF. CDR3 coding DNA: TGTGCCAGCAGTCCGGGGGGTACGGGCTCCTACAATGAGCAGTTCTTC.

This clonotype showed up many times. The chain uses TRBV27 and TRBJ2-3; possibly TRBD1 for D (5 bases). Per the germline V gene, CDR1 is MNHEY and CDR2 is SMNVEV (reference sequence). Trimming shortened V by 4 bases and J by 4 bases, and 15 bases separated the two germline ends. This CDR3 is 15 amino acids long. The CDR3 DNA reads TGTGCCAGCAGTTCTCGCTTCATGGGGCCAGATACGCAGTATTTT. Amino acids: CASSSRFMGPDTQYF.

This clonotype was seen at least ten times. The chain combines TRBV12-3 or TRBV12-4 with TRBJ1-5; D gene ambiguous. The CDR3 is 13 amino acids. Trimming removed 4 bases from V and 1 base from J, with 5 bases in between. As DNA, the CDR3 is TGTGCCAGCAGTTATGTAAGCAATCAGCCCCAGCATTTT. Translating gives CASSYVSNQPQHF.

This clonotype was found many times. The genes are TRBV20-1 and TRBJ2-3; 7 bases match TRBD2. CDR1 is DFQATT and CDR2 is SNEGSKA in the germline V gene (reference sequence). Unmatched junction bases numbered 8, after V lost 4 bases and J lost 4 bases. The CDR3 is made up of 14 amino acids. CDR3 nucleotides: TGCAGTGCTAAGGGACTACGAGGGGCAGATACGCAGTATTTT. Protein: CSAKGLRGADTQYF.

This clonotype was counted many times. J is TRBJ1-5 and V is TRBV9; 8 positions agree with TRBD1. V dropped 2 bases and J dropped 7; count of bases not matched to a gene: 11. The CDR3 has 16 residues. Per the germline V gene, CDR1 is SGDLS and CDR2 is YYNGEE. DNA for the CDR3: TGTGCCAGCAGCGTCGGGGACAGGTTTTCTGGACAGCCCCAGCATTTT. Its protein is CASSVGDRFSGQPQHF.

The sample holds many counts of this clonotype. This rearrangement joins TRBV29-1 to TRBJ1-1; weak D call: TRBD1 (5 bases). This CDR3 contains 13 residues. Germline V gives CDR1 SQVTM, CDR2 ANQGSEA. V lost 7 bases to trimming and J lost 2 bases, with 14 bases between them. The chain's CDR3 is CSGGGQGNTEAFF. DNA of the CDR3: TGCAGCGGGGGAGGTCAGGGAAACACTGAAGCTTTCTTT.

This clonotype has a count of ten or more. This chain uses TRBV6-6 with TRBJ1-2; D is undetermined. Trimming shortened V by 0 bases and J by 8 bases, and 10 bases separated the two germline ends. The CDR3 contains 13 residues. CDR1 and CDR2 (germline): MNHNY, SVGAGI (reference sequence). CDR3 DNA sequence: TGTGCCAGCAGTTACTCTGACGGACTAGGCTACACCTTC. Its translation is CASSYSDGLGYTF.

This clonotype was counted many times. This chain joins TRBV5-1 and TRBJ1-1; no clear D gene. CDR1 and CDR2 from the germline V gene are SGHRS and YFSETQ. CDR3 length equals 14 residues. V shed 4 bases and J shed 1 base, with 11 bases lying between them. The CDR3 loop is CASSPYSGNTEAFF. In DNA, the CDR3 is TGCGCCAGCAGCCCCTACTCGGGGAACACTGAAGCTTTCTTT.

In this sample, this clonotype turned up many times. V and J are TRBV29-1 and TRBJ2-7, with a possible D match to TRBD2 (6 bases). Germline V gene lookup returns CDR1 SQVTM and CDR2 ANQGSEA. V was trimmed by 1 base and J by 4 bases, leaving 23 bases between them. This CDR3 region has 17 residues. Here the CDR3 reads CSVEGRAATPRGYEQYF. In DNA form, the CDR3 reads TGCAGCGTTGAAGGCAGGGCCGCCACTCCTCGGGGGTACGAGCAGTACTTC.

This clonotype occurred many times. This sequence joins TRBV5-5 and TRBJ2-1, with 12 positions matching TRBD2. The CDR3 has 16 residues. J was trimmed by 3 bases and V by 6 bases; bases with no gene match: 7. Germline V gene lookup returns CDR1 SGHKS and CDR2 YYEKEE (reference sequence). The CDR3 coding sequence is TGTGCCAGCACCCCTCCGGGACTAGCGGGCTACAATGAGCAGTTCTTC. Protein: CASTPPGLAGYNEQFF.

This clonotype was counted ten times or more. This chain links TRBV7-2 with TRBJ2-3, with TRBD1 matching over 9 bases. The CDR3 covers 17 residues. Germline-derived CDR1 and CDR2 are SGHTA and FQGNSA. V shed 0 bases and J 3 bases; nucleotides not matched to a gene: 7. The CDR3 spells CASSLAFGTGLTDTQYF. CDR3 nucleotide sequence: TGTGCCAGCAGCTTAGCATTTGGGACAGGGTTAACAGATACGCAGTATTTT.

There are many counts of this clonotype. The chain links TRBV5-1 to TRBJ2-5, with unresolved D. Between the trimmed V and J ends, which lost 1 base and 6 bases, there was a span of 4 bases. The CDR3 totals 11 residues. CDR1 and CDR2 from the germline V gene are SGHRS and YFSETQ. This CDR3 reads CASSLTQTQYF. For the CDR3, the DNA is TGCGCCAGCAGCTTGACCCAGACCCAGTACTTC.

This clonotype was recorded at least ten times. The V call is TRBV7-9, the J call TRBJ2-7, with D perhaps matching TRBD1 (6 bases). The V end was cut by 5 bases, the J end by 3 bases, with 14 bases between. The CDR3 runs to 14 residues. Germline CDR1 is SEHNR and CDR2 is FQNEAQ (reference sequence). In DNA, the CDR3 is TGTGCCAGCAGCGACCGGGACATCTACTACGAGCAGTACTTC. This codes for CASSDRDIYYEQYF. The full variable domain, rest sourced from reference TRBV7-9 and TRBJ2-7, is DTGVSQNPRHKITKRGQNVTFRCDPISEHNRLYWYRQTLGQGPEFLTYFQNEAQLEKSRLLSDRFSAERPKGSFSTLEIQRTEQGDSAMYLCASSDRDIYYEQYFGPGTRLTVT.

This clonotype was seen many times. This chain uses TRBV29-1 with TRBJ1-1; 9 positions agree with TRBD1. This CDR3 comprises 11 residues. The V segment lost 7 bases and the J segment 12 bases; nucleotides outside the gene matches: 9. From germline, CDR1 is SQVTM and CDR2 ANQGSEA. CDR3 sequence reads: CSGGTGRLTFF. The CDR3 nucleotides are TGCAGCGGAGGGACAGGGAGGTTAACTTTCTTT.

This clonotype was seen at least ten times. The J gene is TRBJ2-7, the V gene TRBV20-1; no clear D gene. Germline CDR1 DFQATT, CDR2 SNEGSKA (reference sequence). This CDR3 comprises 12 residues. V was pared by 2 bases and J by 3 bases, with 8 bases between. This chain's CDR3 is CSARQDLYEQYF. In DNA form, the CDR3 reads TGCAGTGCTAGACAGGACCTCTACGAGCAGTACTTC.

This clonotype was found many times. The gene calls are TRBV12-3 or TRBV12-4 and TRBJ1-3; D unresolved. The CDR3 has 13 amino acids. Trimming stripped 6 bases from V and 0 bases from J, with 6 bases between. The CDR3 nucleotides are TGTGCCAGCAGATTAAGCTCTGGAAACACCATATATTTT. Translated, it gives CASRLSSGNTIYF.